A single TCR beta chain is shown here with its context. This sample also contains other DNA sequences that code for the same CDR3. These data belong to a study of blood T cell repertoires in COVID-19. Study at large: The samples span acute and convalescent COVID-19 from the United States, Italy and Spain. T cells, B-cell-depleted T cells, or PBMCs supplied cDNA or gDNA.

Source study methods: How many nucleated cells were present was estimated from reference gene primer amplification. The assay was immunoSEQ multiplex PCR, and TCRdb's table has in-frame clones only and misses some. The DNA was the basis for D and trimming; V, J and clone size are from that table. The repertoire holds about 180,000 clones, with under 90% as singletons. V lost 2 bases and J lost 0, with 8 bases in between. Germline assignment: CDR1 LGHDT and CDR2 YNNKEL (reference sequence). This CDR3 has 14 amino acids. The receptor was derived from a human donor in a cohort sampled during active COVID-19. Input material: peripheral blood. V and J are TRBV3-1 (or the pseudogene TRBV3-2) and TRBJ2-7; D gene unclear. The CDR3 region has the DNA TGTGCCAGCAGCCAAAGCCGAAGCTCCTACGAGCAGTACTTC. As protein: CASSQSRSSYEQYF.